This entry lists 21 T cell receptor beta chains sequenced from one sample in a study of cytomegalovirus exposure and HLA in healthy donors. Use of 60 Vbeta and 13 Jbeta primers characterized the PCR. Assay: immunoSEQ multiplex PCR; the TCRdb copy retains only in-frame clones and omits some. There are about 140,000 clones in the sample; 60% to 85% occur only once, and about 1% lies in the top ten. The sequenced sample consisted of PBMCs. These receptors all stem from a man in his late teens or twenties in good health and CMV-seronegative.

The chain joins TRBV30 to TRBJ1-2, with a weak D call TRBD1 (5 bases). Trimming stripped 3 bases from V and 2 bases from J, with 10 bases between. There are 13 residues in the CDR3. Germline CDR1 reads GTSNPN; CDR2 reads SVGIG (reference sequence). CDR3 coding DNA: TGTGCCTGGAGACAGGACGGGAACTATGGCTACACCTTC. Residues: CAWRQDGNYGYTF.

The gene calls are TRBV18 and TRBJ2-5; the D gene is possibly TRBD1 (6 bases). CDR3 length equals 14 residues. CDR1 and CDR2 from the germline V gene are KGHSH and LQKENI. V was cut by 2 bases and J by 3 bases, with 10 bases left in between. The CDR3 DNA follows: TGTGCCAGCTCACCAAGGGCAGGGGAAGAGACCCAGTACTTC. Protein product: CASSPRAGEETQYF.

V and J are TRBV27 and TRBJ1-2; possible D gene TRBD1, 5 bases. Trimming shortened V by 1 base and J by 8 bases, and 17 bases separated the two germline ends. Per germline, CDR1 MNHEY and CDR2 SMNVEV (reference sequence). The CDR3 is made up of 15 amino acids. CDR3: CASSLWATGNEGYTF. The DNA for the CDR3 is TGTGCCAGCAGTTTATGGGCAACAGGAAACGAGGGCTACACCTTC.

In its sample, this clone was seen a few times. This rearrangement joins TRBV5-8 to TRBJ1-5; D uncertain. Per germline, CDR1 SGHTS and CDR2 YDEGEE. This CDR3 spans 14 amino acids. Trimming removed 2 bases from V and 10 bases from J, with 16 bases in between. The CDR3 region is CASSLGGEMSPQHF. CDR3 sequence (DNA): TGTGCCAGCAGCTTAGGCGGGGAGATGAGCCCCCAGCATTTT.

The CDR3 spells CASSHLAGGLTDTQYF. CDR3 nucleotides: TGTGCCAGCAGCCATCTAGCGGGGGGCCTCACAGATACGCAGTATTTT. The rearrangement joins TRBV7-2 to TRBJ2-3; the match to TRBD2 covers 11 bases. Unmatched junction bases numbered 6, after V lost 5 bases and J lost 2 bases. The CDR3 extends over 16 amino acids. CDR1 is SGHTA, CDR2 FQGNSA, per germline.

The V gene is TRBV14, the J gene TRBJ1-2; D not certain. V lost 6 bases to trimming and J lost 6 bases, with 26 bases between them. CDR1 and CDR2 (germline): SGHDN, FVKESK. This CDR3 contains 17 residues. CDR3 nucleotides: TGTGCCAGCAGTCTTAACATTCTACCACAGCACTCGGATGGCTACACCTTC. Its translation is CASSLNILPQHSDGYTF.

The genes are TRBV2 and TRBJ1-2; 11 nucleotides match TRBD1. CDR3 length equals 15 residues. Germline CDR1 is SNHLY and CDR2 is FYNNEI. The trim removed 6 bases at V and 1 base at J, leaving 4 bases unmatched. CDR3 nucleotides: TGTGCCAGCAGGAAAGGGACAGGGGGTAACTATGGCTACACCTTC. Protein: CASRKGTGGNYGYTF.

The rearrangement links TRBV20-1 to TRBJ2-7; the D is unclear. Trimming removed 5 bases at V and 2 bases at J, with 7 bases between. Looked up from germline, CDR1 is DFQATT and CDR2 is SNEGSKA (reference sequence). The CDR3 consists of 11 residues. The DNA for the CDR3 is TGCAGTGCTTTAGATGCCTACGAGCAGTACTTC. The encoded protein is CSALDAYEQYF.

J is TRBJ1-4 and V is TRBV11-2; 7 nucleotides match TRBD1. Losses at the gene ends were 5 bases for V and 3 bases for J; bases not matched to a gene: 6. CDR3 length: 15 residues. From germline, CDR1 is SGHAT and CDR2 FQNNGV. The CDR3 coding sequence is TGTGCCAGCAGCACCTACAGGGGACCTAATGAAAAACTGTTTTTT. Translating it yields CASSTYRGPNEKLFF.

This chain links TRBV9 with TRBJ1-4; D is undetermined. The CDR3 has 14 residues. Trimming shortened V by 0 bases and J by 2 bases, and 5 bases separated the two germline ends. Germline assignment: CDR1 SGDLS and CDR2 YYNGEE. The CDR3, as DNA: TGTGCCAGCAGCGTAGGAGCTACTAATGAAAAACTGTTTTTT. This sequence encodes CASSVGATNEKLFF.

The chain employs TRBV5-1 and TRBJ2-1, with a possible D match to TRBD1 (5 bases). The germline V gene encodes CDR1 SGHRS and CDR2 YFSETQ. Trimming removed 0 bases from V and 5 bases from J, with 9 bases in between. The CDR3 covers 14 residues. CDR3 residues: CASSLDGAHNEQFF. DNA for the CDR3: TGCGCCAGCAGCTTGGATGGGGCACACAATGAGCAGTTCTTC.

V and J are TRBV30 and TRBJ2-7; perhaps TRBD1 as D (6 bases). CDR3 length: 11 residues. From germline, CDR1 is GTSNPN and CDR2 SVGIG (reference sequence). V dropped 4 bases and J dropped 3 bases, with 7 bases sitting between them. CDR3 region: CAWNRDYEQYF. The DNA of the CDR3 is TGTGCCTGGAACAGGGACTACGAGCAGTACTTC.

The gene calls are TRBV15 and TRBJ1-1, with TRBD1 as a possible D gene (6 bases). Germline CDR1 is LNHNV and CDR2 is YYDKDF (reference sequence). This CDR3 comprises 15 residues. Trimming removed 0 bases at V and 3 bases at J, with 11 bases between. This CDR3 reads CATSRDGGRDTEAFF. The CDR3 DNA reads TGTGCCACCAGCAGAGATGGGGGCAGGGACACTGAAGCTTTCTTT.

The chain recombines TRBV13 with TRBJ2-7; 8 nucleotides match TRBD2. The CDR3 loop spans 16 amino acids. With 0 bases clipped from V and 3 bases from J, the junction kept 7 bases outside the gene matches. In germline, CDR1 is PRHDT, CDR2 FYEKMQ (reference sequence). Here the CDR3 reads CASSLGSSGAIYEQYF. CDR3 nucleotide sequence: TGTGCCAGCAGCTTAGGAAGTAGCGGGGCGATCTACGAGCAGTACTTC.

The CDR3, as DNA: TGTGCCAGCAGCCGGCAGGGGCTCTCTGGAAACACCATATATTTT. Its protein is CASSRQGLSGNTIYF. This chain joins TRBV4-2 and TRBJ1-3, with TRBD1 as a possible D gene (6 bases). Between the trimmed V and J ends, which lost 4 bases and 0 bases, there was a span of 10 bases. Germline CDR1 and CDR2: LGHNA and YNFKEQ. The CDR3 consists of 15 residues.

The CDR3: CASSPAGRVTEAFF. The CDR3 region has the DNA TGTGCCAGTAGCCCGGCGGGTCGAGTCACTGAAGCTTTCTTT. The chain links TRBV19 to TRBJ1-1; D is unclear. V dropped 6 bases and J dropped 4 bases, with 15 bases sitting between them. Per the germline V gene, CDR1 is LNHDA and CDR2 is SQIVND (reference sequence). This CDR3 region has 14 residues.

This clone was seen a single time. The rearrangement joins TRBV5-4 to TRBJ1-2, with D perhaps matching TRBD1 (5 bases). Trimming shortened V by 4 bases and J by 6 bases, and 13 bases separated the two germline ends. CDR1 SGHNT and CDR2 YYREEE come from the germline V gene (reference sequence). The CDR3 extends over 13 amino acids. This chain's CDR3 is CASSEGLHDGYTF. CDR3 sequence (DNA): TGTGCCAGCAGCGAGGGACTCCATGATGGCTACACCTTC.

This chain links TRBV11-3 with TRBJ1-1; D ambiguous. This CDR3 has 14 residues. V shed 0 bases and J shed 2 bases, with 7 bases lying between them. In germline, CDR1 is SGHNT, CDR2 YENEEA. The CDR3 loop reads CASSLDNSNTEAFF. DNA for the CDR3: TGTGCCAGCAGCTTAGACAACAGTAACACTGAAGCTTTCTTT.

The chain links TRBV27 to TRBJ1-4; D is uncertain. Germline lookup yields CDR1 MNHEY and CDR2 SMNVEV (reference sequence). The CDR3 is 13 residues long. V lost 5 bases to trimming and J lost 8 bases, with 12 bases between them. Here the CDR3 DNA reads TGTGCCAGCAGTGGTCGAAGGGAGGAAAAACTGTTTTTT. It codes for CASSGRREEKLFF.

The rearrangement links TRBV30 to TRBJ1-2, with a tentative D call TRBD1 (5 bases). The V gene lost 4 bases and the J gene lost 2 bases, with 11 bases spanning the gap. This CDR3 contains 13 residues. CDR1 and CDR2 from the germline V gene are GTSNPN and SVGIG (reference sequence). CDR3 nucleotide sequence: TGTGCCTGGACCGACGGGGGAAACTATGGCTACACCTTC. It is translated as CAWTDGGNYGYTF.

The rearrangement uses TRBV6-5 and TRBJ1-2, with D uncertain. The CDR3 is 12 amino acids. The V end lost 6 bases, the J end lost 0 bases, and 5 bases lay between the germline ends. CDR1 MNHEY and CDR2 SVGAGI come from the germline V gene. CDR3 region: CASRGANYGYTF. The CDR3 DNA sequence: TGTGCCAGCAGGGGAGCTAACTATGGCTACACCTTC.